The 9 T cell receptor beta chains listed next were all sequenced from one sample in a study of post-analysis software for immune sequencing data. Findings and caveats of the study: There were a few TRBV segments more frequent in patients than controls, and TRBV5-6, TRBV5-1 and TRBV20-1 were among them.

The antigens of these receptors remain unknown. The authors incorporated unique molecular identifiers into the TCR beta cDNA libraries. Each CDR3 protein is one row after TCRdb ran MiXCR on the PCR reads. This sample has hundreds of thousands of distinct CDR3 sequences; approximately 50% occur once, and the top ten carry 4.6%. Sequences were obtained from blood. Receptors originate from a girl aged 10 to 17 with multiple sclerosis.

This clonotype showed up just once. The J gene is TRBJ1-1, the V gene TRBV5-1, with D perhaps matching TRBD1 (5 bases). Trimming left V 0 bases short and J 0 bases short, with 24 bases between. CDR3 length: 20 residues. The germline V gene has CDR1 SGHRS and CDR2 YFSETQ. CDR3 in amino acids: CASSLGGGAGSGPMNTEAFF. Written as DNA, the CDR3 is TGCGCCAGCAGCTTGGGCGGCGGGGCGGGGTCAGGGCCAATGAACACTGAAGCTTTCTTT.

The chain recombines TRBV7-3 with TRBJ2-2, with D maybe TRBD1 (6 bases). Trimming removed 2 bases at V and 5 bases at J, with 12 bases between. The CDR3 extends over 15 amino acids. CDR1 is SGHTA, CDR2 FQGTGA, per germline. The CDR3 reads CASSLQGPVTGELFF. The CDR3, as DNA: TGTGCCAGCAGCTTACAGGGGCCGGTGACCGGGGAGCTGTTTTTT. The complete variable domain, with remaining parts taken from reference TRBV7-3 and TRBJ2-2, reads GAGVSQTPSNKVTEKGKYVELRCDPISGHTALYWYRQSLGQGPEFLIYFQGTGAADDSGLPNDRFFAVRPEGSVSTLKIQRTERGDSAVYLCASSLQGPVTGELFFGEGSRLTVL.

The rearrangement uses TRBV6-1 and TRBJ1-1, with D uncertain. The germline V and J ends were trimmed by 9 bases and 0 bases, with 14 bases remaining between them. Germline CDR1 is MNHNS and CDR2 is SASEGT. The CDR3 is 14 residues long. The CDR3 DNA reads TGTGCCAGTGAGTCCCAGGCGATGAACACTGAAGCTTTCTTT. Its protein is CASESQAMNTEAFF.

This clonotype occurred a few times. This rearrangement joins TRBV5-1 to TRBJ1-5; unclear D gene. Looked up from germline, CDR1 is SGHRS and CDR2 is YFSETQ. Trimming took off 4 bases at V and 5 bases at J, with 16 bases between the two ends. This CDR3 contains 15 residues. The CDR3 nucleotides read TGCGCCAGCAGCCTGGATGTTGGTCGGGATCAGCCCCAGCATTTT. Translated, it gives CASSLDVGRDQPQHF.

Comments on this clonotype: The junction does not match germline at one end; this may be a read error. The chain links TRBV20-1 to TRBJ1-2, with D possibly matching TRBD1 (5 bases). Germline assignment: CDR1 DFQATT and CDR2 SNEGSKA (reference sequence). The length of the CDR3 is 12 residues. The CDR3 reads CSASGGAYGHTF. DNA of the CDR3: TGCAGTGCTAGCGGCGGGGCTTATGGCCACACCTTC.

The chain joins TRBV4-1 to TRBJ1-1, with D maybe TRBD1 (6 bases). From germline, CDR1 is MGHRA and CDR2 YSYEKL. Trimming shortened V by 1 base and J by 3 bases, and 9 bases separated the two germline ends. The length of the CDR3 is 14 residues. The CDR3 loop is CASSQVWTDTEAFF. As DNA, the CDR3 is TGCGCCAGCAGCCAAGTGTGGACAGACACTGAAGCTTTCTTT.

The J gene is TRBJ2-1, the V gene TRBV5-1; perhaps TRBD2 as D (5 bases). The CDR3 consists of 16 residues. V lost 0 bases, J lost 4 bases, and 14 bases lay in between. The germline CDR1 and CDR2 sequences are SGHRS and YFSETQ. This CDR3 is CASSLEPRATYNEQFF. As DNA, the CDR3 is TGCGCCAGCAGCTTGGAACCGAGGGCCACATACAATGAGCAGTTCTTC.

The chain uses TRBV29-1 and TRBJ1-5; tentatively, D is TRBD1 (5 bases). This CDR3 has 13 residues. Germline-derived CDR1 and CDR2 are SQVTM and ANQGSEA. Trimming left V 4 bases short and J 7 bases short, with 14 bases between. The CDR3 sequence: CSVVRGDGQPQHF. The CDR3 DNA is TGCAGCGTTGTAAGAGGGGACGGGCAGCCCCAGCATTTT.

The V and J genes are TRBV29-1 and TRBJ2-1; possibly TRBD1 for D (5 bases). With 1 base removed from V and 5 bases from J, the gap between germline ends came to 18 bases. Germline V gene lookup returns CDR1 SQVTM and CDR2 ANQGSEA. The CDR3 is made up of 16 amino acids. The CDR3 DNA is TGCAGCGTTGAAGCCCTCGACAGTACTTCTCACAATGAGCAGTTCTTC. This translates into CSVEALDSTSHNEQFF.